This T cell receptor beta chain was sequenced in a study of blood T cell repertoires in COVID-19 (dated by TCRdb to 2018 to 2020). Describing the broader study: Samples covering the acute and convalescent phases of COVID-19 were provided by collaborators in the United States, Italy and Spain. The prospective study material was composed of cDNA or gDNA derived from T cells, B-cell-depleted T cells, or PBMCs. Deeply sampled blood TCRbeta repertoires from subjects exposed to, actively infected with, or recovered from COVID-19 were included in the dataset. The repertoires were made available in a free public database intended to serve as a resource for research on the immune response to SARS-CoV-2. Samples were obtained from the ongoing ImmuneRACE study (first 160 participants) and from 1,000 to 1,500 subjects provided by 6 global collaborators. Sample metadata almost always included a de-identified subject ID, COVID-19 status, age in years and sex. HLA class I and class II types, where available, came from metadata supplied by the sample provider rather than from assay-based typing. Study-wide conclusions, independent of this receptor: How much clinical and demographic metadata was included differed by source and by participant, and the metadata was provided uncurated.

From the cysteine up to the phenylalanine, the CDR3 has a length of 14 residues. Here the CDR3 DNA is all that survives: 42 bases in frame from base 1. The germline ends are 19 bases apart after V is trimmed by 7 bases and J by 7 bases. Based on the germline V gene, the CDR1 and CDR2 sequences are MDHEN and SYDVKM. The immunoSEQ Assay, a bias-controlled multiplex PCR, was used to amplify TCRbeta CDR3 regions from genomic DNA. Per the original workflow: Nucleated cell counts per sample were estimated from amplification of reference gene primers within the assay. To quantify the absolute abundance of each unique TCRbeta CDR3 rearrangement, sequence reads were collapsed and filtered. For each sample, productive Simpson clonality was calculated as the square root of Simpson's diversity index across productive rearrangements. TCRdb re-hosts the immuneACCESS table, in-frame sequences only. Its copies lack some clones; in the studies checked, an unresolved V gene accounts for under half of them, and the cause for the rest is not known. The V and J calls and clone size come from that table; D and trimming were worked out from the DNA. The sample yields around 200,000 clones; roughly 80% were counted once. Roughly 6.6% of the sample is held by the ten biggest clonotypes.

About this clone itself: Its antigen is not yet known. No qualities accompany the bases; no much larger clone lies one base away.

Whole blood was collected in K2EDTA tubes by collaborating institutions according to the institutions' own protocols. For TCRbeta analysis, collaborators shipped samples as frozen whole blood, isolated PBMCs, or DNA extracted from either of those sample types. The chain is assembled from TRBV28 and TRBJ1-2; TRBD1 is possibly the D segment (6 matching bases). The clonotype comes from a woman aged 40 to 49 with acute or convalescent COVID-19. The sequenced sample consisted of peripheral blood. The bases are TGTGCCAGCACATCCCCTCGGGGGGCCGGTGGCTACACCTTC. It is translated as CASTSPRGAGGYTF.